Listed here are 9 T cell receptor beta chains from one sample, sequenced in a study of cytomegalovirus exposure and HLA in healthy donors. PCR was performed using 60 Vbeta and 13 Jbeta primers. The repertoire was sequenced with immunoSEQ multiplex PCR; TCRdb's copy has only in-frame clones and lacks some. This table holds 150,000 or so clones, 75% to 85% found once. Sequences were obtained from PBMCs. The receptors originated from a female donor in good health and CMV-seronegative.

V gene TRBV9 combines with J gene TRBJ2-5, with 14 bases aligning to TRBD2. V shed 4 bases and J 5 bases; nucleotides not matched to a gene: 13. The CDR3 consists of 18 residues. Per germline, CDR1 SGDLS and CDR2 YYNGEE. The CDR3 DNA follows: TGTGCCAGCAGCCCACACGGGACTAGCGGGAGTGTTGGGGAGACCCAGTACTTC. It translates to CASSPHGTSGSVGETQYF.

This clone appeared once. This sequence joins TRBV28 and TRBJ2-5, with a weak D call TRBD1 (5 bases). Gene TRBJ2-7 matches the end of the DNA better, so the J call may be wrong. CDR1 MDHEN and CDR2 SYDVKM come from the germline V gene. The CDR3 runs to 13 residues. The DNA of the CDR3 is TGTGCCAGCAGTCCCAGGGTCCCCTACGAGCAGTACTTC. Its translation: CASSPRVPYEQYF.

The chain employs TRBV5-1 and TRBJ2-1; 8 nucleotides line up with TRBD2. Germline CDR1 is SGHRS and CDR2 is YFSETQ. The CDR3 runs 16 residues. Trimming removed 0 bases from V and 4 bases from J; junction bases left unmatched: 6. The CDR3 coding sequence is TGCGCCAGCAGCTTGGTACTAGCGGCAGATTACAATGAGCAGTTCTTC. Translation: CASSLVLAADYNEQFF.

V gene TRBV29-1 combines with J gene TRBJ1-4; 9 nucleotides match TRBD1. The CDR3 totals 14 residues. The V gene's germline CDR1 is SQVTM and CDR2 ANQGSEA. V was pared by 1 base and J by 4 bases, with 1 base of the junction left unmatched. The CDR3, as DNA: TGCAGCGTTGAAGGGACAGGGGATAATGAAAAACTGTTTTTT. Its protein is CSVEGTGDNEKLFF. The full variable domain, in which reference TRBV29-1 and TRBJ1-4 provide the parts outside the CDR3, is SAVISQKPSRDICQRGTSLTIQCQVDSQVTMMFWYRQQPGQSLTLIATANQGSEATYESGFVIDKFPISRPNLTFSTLTVSNMSPEDSSIYLCSVEGTGDNEKLFFGSGTQLSVL.

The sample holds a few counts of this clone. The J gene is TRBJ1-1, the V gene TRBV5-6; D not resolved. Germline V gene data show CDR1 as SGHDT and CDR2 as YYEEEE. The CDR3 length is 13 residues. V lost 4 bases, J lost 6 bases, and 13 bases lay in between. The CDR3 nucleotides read TGTGCCAGCAGCATGACCGGCCAGGCTGAAGCTTTCTTT. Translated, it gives CASSMTGQAEAFF.

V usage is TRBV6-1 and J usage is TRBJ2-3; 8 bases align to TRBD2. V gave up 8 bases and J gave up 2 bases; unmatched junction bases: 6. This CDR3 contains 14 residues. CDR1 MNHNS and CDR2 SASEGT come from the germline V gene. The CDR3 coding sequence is TGTGCCAGCCTTCGGGGGGGGGCCACAGATACGCAGTATTTT. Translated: CASLRGGATDTQYF.

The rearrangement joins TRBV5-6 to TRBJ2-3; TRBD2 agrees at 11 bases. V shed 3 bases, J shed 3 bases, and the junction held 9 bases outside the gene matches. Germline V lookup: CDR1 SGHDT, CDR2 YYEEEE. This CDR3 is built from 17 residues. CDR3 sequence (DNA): TGTGCCAGCAGCTATAGTATGACTAGCGGGATAACAGATACGCAGTATTTT. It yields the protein CASSYSMTSGITDTQYF.

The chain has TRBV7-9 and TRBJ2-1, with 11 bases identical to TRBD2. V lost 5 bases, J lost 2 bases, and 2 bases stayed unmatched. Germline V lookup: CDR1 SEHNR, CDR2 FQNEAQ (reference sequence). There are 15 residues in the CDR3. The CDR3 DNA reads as TGTGCCAGCAGCCCGGGACTAGCGGCCTACAATGAGCAGTTCTTC. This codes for CASSPGLAAYNEQFF.

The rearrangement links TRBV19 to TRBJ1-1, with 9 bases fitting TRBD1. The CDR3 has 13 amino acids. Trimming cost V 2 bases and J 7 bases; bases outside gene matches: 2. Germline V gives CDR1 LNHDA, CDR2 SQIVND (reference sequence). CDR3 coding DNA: TGTGCCAGTAGTATAACAGGGGGCGGTGAAGCTTTCTTT. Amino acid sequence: CASSITGGGEAFF.